The T cell receptor beta chain described here comes from a study of persistence of HIV-infected CD4 T cells. Study overall: Up to about 200 mL blood was drawn at multiple time points; two donors had single-time leukapheresis.

Cells were stimulated with overlapping HIV-1 Gag 15-mer peptides. Memory cells lacking CD40L and CD69 with high CD45RO were sorted. These HIV-1-infected adults initiated suppressive ART in chronic infection. With respect to this clone: The target antigen is unknown.

General study findings and limits: Antigen-responding cells were enriched for degenerate expanded CDR3beta sequences.

Sequencing used immunoSEQ version 4 in survey mode. Data came from immunoSEQ multiplex PCR; TCRdb stores just in-frame clones and leaves some out. This sample carries about 36,000 clones, more than 75% of them seen once, and the ten largest clones take more than 4.5%. This specimen was cultured CD4+ T cells from PBMCs, taken from a patient who received antiretroviral therapy. The TCR originated in an adult with HIV. The donor label of this sample is uncertain.

The CDR3 reads CASSQAGGYNEQFF. The CDR3, as DNA: TGTGCCAGCAGCCAAGCGGGGGGTTACAATGAGCAGTTCTTC. This chain joins TRBV3-1 (or the pseudogene TRBV3-2) and TRBJ2-1, with TRBD2 matching 7 bases. Germline V gives CDR1 LGHDT, CDR2 YNNKEL (reference sequence). Trimming removed 1 base from V and 4 bases from J; junction bases left unmatched: 1. The CDR3 runs 14 residues.